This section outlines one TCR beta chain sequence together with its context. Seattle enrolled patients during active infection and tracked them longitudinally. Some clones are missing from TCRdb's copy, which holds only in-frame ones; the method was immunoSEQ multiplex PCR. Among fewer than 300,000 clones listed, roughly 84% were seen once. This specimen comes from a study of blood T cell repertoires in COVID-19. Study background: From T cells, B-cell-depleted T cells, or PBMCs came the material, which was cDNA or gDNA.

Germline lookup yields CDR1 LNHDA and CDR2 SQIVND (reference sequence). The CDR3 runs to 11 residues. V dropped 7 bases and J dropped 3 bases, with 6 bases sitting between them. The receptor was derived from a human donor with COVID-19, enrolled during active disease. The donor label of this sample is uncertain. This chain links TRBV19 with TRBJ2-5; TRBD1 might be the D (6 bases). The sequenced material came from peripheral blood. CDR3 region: CASTGEETQYF. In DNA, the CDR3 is TGTGCCAGTACAGGGGAAGAGACCCAGTACTTC.